This T cell receptor beta chain was identified during a study of blood T cell repertoires in COVID-19. Study-wide background: Sample material is recorded as cDNA or gDNA derived from T cells, B-cell-depleted T cells, or PBMCs.

Germline V CDR1 and CDR2: SGHRS, YFSETQ. Trimming cost V 0 bases and J 3 bases, with 12 bases left between them. The CDR3 totals 16 residues. Authors' methods: Using reference gene primer amplification, nucleated cell counts were estimated. Clones were read by immunoSEQ multiplex PCR, and TCRdb kept only the in-frame ones, dropping some. V, J and clone size derive from that table, while D and trimming were established from the DNA sequence. The sample records roughly 91,000 clones, around three quarters being singletons. The rearrangement joins TRBV5-1 to TRBJ2-2; perhaps TRBD1 as D (5 bases). The origin of this receptor is a man between 65 and 79 years old with acute or convalescent COVID-19. Sequences were obtained from peripheral blood. The DNA of the CDR3 is TGCGCCAGCAGCTTGGTAGTGGGGCCTGACACCGGGGAGCTGTTTTTT. This translates into CASSLVVGPDTGELFF.